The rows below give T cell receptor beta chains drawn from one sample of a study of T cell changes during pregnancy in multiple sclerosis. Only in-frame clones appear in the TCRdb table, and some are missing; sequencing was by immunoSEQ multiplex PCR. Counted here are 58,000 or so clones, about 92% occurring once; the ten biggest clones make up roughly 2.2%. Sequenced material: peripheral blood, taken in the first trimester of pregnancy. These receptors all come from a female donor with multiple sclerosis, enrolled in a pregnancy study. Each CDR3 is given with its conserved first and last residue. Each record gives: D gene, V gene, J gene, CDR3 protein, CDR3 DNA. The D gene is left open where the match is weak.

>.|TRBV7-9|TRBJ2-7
CASSLGRGSYEQYF
TGTGCCAGCAGCCTGGGCAGGGGCTCCTACGAGCAGTACTTC
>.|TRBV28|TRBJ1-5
CASSRLRDGQPQHF
TGTGCCAGCAGCAGACTCAGGGATGGTCAGCCCCAGCATTTT
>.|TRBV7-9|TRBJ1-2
CAASQGGYGYTF
TGTGCCGCCAGTCAGGGAGGCTATGGCTACACCTTC
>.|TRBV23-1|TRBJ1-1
CASSQSGQFDCTEAFF
TGCGCCAGCAGTCAATCGGGACAATTTGATTGTACTGAAGCTTTCTTT
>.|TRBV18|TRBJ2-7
CASSPANGAYEQYF
TGTGCCAGCTCACCGGCGAACGGGGCCTACGAGCAGTACTTC
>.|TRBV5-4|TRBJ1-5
CASSLGSRTGFDQPQHF
TGTGCCAGCAGCTTGGGTTCTCGTACAGGGTTTGATCAGCCCCAGCATTTT
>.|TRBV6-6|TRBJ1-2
CASSYSMAERYGYTF
TGTGCCAGCAGTTACTCTATGGCCGAGCGGTATGGCTACACCTTC
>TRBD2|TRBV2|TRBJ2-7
CASERESTYEQYF
TGTGCCAGCGAGCGGGAGTCTACCTACGAGCAGTACTTC
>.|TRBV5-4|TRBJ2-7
CASSLDRVYEQYF
TGTGCCAGCAGCTTGGACAGGGTTTACGAGCAGTACTTC
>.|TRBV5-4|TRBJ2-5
CASSRDYQETQYF
TGTGCCAGCAGCCGGGACTACCAAGAGACCCAGTACTTC
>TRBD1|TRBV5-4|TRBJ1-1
CASSSDGQALFLEAFF
TGTGCCAGCAGCTCGGATGGACAGGCTCTTTTTCTTGAAGCTTTCTTT